Shown below are 26 T cell receptor beta chains from a single sample sequenced in a study of blood T cell repertoires in COVID-19 (dated by TCRdb to about 2020). The receptor library was made with the immunoSEQ multiplex PCR assay. Not all clones reach the TCRdb copy of this immuneACCESS table, which keeps in-frame sequences only. Checked studies attribute under half of the gap to unresolved V genes and leave the rest unexplained. The sample table lists 190,000 or so clones, 70% to 90% of them with a count of one. The ten most abundant clones make up about 2.6% of the sample. Sequencing input: peripheral blood. The receptors here all came from a man in his forties or fifties with active or convalescent COVID-19.

CDR3 protein: CASSQRPRGSVEQYF. CDR3 nucleotides: TGTGCCAGCAGCCAGCGTCCCCGGGGGTCCGTCGAGCAGTACTTC. The V gene is TRBV3-1 (or the pseudogene TRBV3-2), the J gene TRBJ2-7, with D maybe TRBD2 (6 bases). CDR3 length: 15 residues. V lost 3 bases and J 6 bases, leaving 18 bases between the germline ends. CDR1 and CDR2 from the germline V gene are LGHDT and YNNKEL (reference sequence).

The chain combines TRBV21-1 with TRBJ1-1; the D call of TRBD1 is as the table states it, not checked on the DNA. TRBV21-1 has pseudogene status. The CDR3 is 15 residues long. CDR3 nucleotide sequence: TGTGCCAGCAGTGACAGGAAAGCCGTGAACACTGAAGCTTTCTTT. This translates into CASSDRKAVNTEAFF.

The chain combines TRBV12-3 or TRBV12-4 with TRBJ1-1; D is perhaps TRBD1 (5 bases). The CDR3 consists of 13 residues. V shed 8 bases and J shed 5 bases, with 15 bases lying between them. This CDR3 is CASGGVGETEAFF. The CDR3 DNA reads TGTGCCAGCGGCGGGGTGGGGGAGACTGAAGCTTTCTTT.

The rearrangement uses TRBV6-6 and TRBJ1-1, with D hard to call. Germline V CDR1 and CDR2: MNHNY, SVGAGI (reference sequence). CDR3 length: 13 residues. Deletions cut 0 bases from V and 4 bases from J, with 6 bases between. The CDR3 loop reads CASSYSEGTEAFF. CDR3 coding DNA: TGTGCCAGCAGTTACTCAGAGGGCACTGAAGCTTTCTTT.

This chain joins TRBV7-9 and TRBJ1-5; no definite D call. Between the trimmed V and J ends, which lost 1 base and 1 base, there was a span of 8 bases. Germline V lookup: CDR1 SEHNR, CDR2 FQNEAQ (reference sequence). The CDR3 sequence is 15 residues long. The CDR3 DNA follows: TGTGCCAGCAGCTTAGGGGAGACGAGCAATCAGCCCCAGCATTTT. Translating it yields CASSLGETSNQPQHF.

The chain has TRBV4-3 and TRBJ2-7, with TRBD2 identical over 11 bases. This CDR3 region has 14 residues. Germline V gene sequence: CDR1 LGHNA, CDR2 YSLEER. J lost 4 bases, V lost 2 bases, and 1 base had no gene match. Here the CDR3 reads CASSQWTSGYEQYF. CDR3 sequence (DNA): TGCGCCAGCAGCCAATGGACTAGCGGGTACGAGCAGTACTTC.

This sequence joins TRBV28 and TRBJ2-7; 7 nucleotides match TRBD1. The CDR3 length is 15 residues. Trimming removed 6 bases from V and 0 bases from J; junction bases left unmatched: 8. Per germline, CDR1 MDHEN and CDR2 SYDVKM. Here the CDR3 DNA reads TGTGCCAGCAGCATATCGACAGGGAGCTCCTACGAGCAGTACTTC. Translating gives CASSISTGSSYEQYF.

The V and J genes are TRBV3-1 (or the pseudogene TRBV3-2) and TRBJ2-7, with TRBD1 as a possible D gene (6 bases). The ends were cut back, 2 bases at V and 4 bases at J, with 12 bases in the middle. The germline gives CDR1 LGHDT, CDR2 YNNKEL (reference sequence). The CDR3 is made up of 14 amino acids. CDR3 nucleotides: TGTGCCAGCAGCCAATTTGGACAGACTTACGAGCAGTACTTC. Translating it yields CASSQFGQTYEQYF.

This rearrangement joins TRBV7-3 to TRBJ1-2; 8 nucleotides align to TRBD1. The germline V gene encodes CDR1 SGHTA and CDR2 FQGTGA. The J segment lost 7 bases and the V segment lost 3 bases, leaving 16 bases of the junction unmatched. The CDR3 runs to 17 residues. The CDR3 is CASSLTGQDLHLGGYTF. The CDR3 region has the DNA TGTGCCAGCAGCTTGACGGGACAGGACCTCCACCTGGGTGGCTACACCTTC.

The chain is built from TRBV4-2 and TRBJ2-1; 9 bases align to TRBD1. The CDR3 is 16 amino acids. Germline CDR1 reads LGHNA; CDR2 reads YNFKEQ. V shed 4 bases, J shed 5 bases, and the junction held 9 bases outside the gene matches. The CDR3 DNA is TGTGCCAGCAGCCGAGTACCGGGACAGGGAAACAATGAGCAGTTCTTC. Translation: CASSRVPGQGNNEQFF.

The rearrangement uses TRBV6-2 or TRBV6-3 and TRBJ2-3; TRBD2 might be the D (5 bases). The CDR3 contains 15 residues. V was cut by 6 bases and J by 0 bases, with 13 bases left in between. Germline CDR1 MNHEY, CDR2 SVGEGT. The CDR3 here is CASSPRGSSTDTQYF. As DNA, the CDR3 is TGTGCCAGCAGCCCTCGGGGTTCTAGCACAGATACGCAGTATTTT.

The chain recombines TRBV13 with TRBJ2-6; possibly TRBD2 for D (6 bases). This CDR3 contains 15 residues. V dropped 5 bases and J dropped 0 bases, with 8 bases sitting between them. The germline V gene has CDR1 PRHDT and CDR2 FYEKMQ (reference sequence). CDR3 in amino acids: CASSPSDSGANVLTF. For the CDR3, the DNA is TGTGCCAGCAGCCCTAGCGACTCTGGGGCCAACGTCCTGACTTTC.

This clone has just a few counts. V gene TRBV7-9 combines with J gene TRBJ1-2, with D possibly TRBD1 on 6 matching bases. The CDR3 is 16 residues long. Germline CDR1 SEHNR, CDR2 FQNEAQ (reference sequence). The germline V and J ends were trimmed by 5 bases and 3 bases, with 19 bases remaining between them. CDR3 amino acids: CASSDIVGGSDYGYTF. The CDR3 DNA reads TGTGCCAGCAGCGACATCGTAGGGGGATCTGACTATGGCTACACCTTC.

The gene calls are TRBV6-1 and TRBJ2-7, with D possibly being TRBD1 (5 bases). With 3 bases removed from V and 0 bases from J, the gap between germline ends came to 12 bases. Germline CDR1 and CDR2: MNHNS and SASEGT. The CDR3 length is 15 residues. The CDR3 region is CASSEGGALSYEQYF. CDR3 DNA: TGTGCCAGCAGTGAGGGTGGGGCCCTCTCCTACGAGCAGTACTTC.

The V and J genes are TRBV6-5 and TRBJ1-2; D perhaps matches TRBD1 (6 bases). V lost 4 bases and J lost 2, with 8 bases in between. The germline V gene has CDR1 MNHEY and CDR2 SVGAGI. This CDR3 is built from 13 residues. The CDR3 DNA reads as TGTGCCAGCAGTTCTACAGGGAACTATGGCTACACCTTC. Translated, it gives CASSSTGNYGYTF.

The J gene is TRBJ1-1, the V gene TRBV7-3; TRBD1 agrees at 9 bases. Germline V gives CDR1 SGHTA, CDR2 FQGTGA. This CDR3 spans 15 amino acids. V trimming: 5 bases; J trimming: 1 base; junction bases outside the gene matches: 5. For the CDR3, the DNA is TGTGCCAGCAGCCTGACAGGGGGTTCGAACACTGAAGCTTTCTTT. It is translated as CASSLTGGSNTEAFF.

V is TRBV10-3 and J is TRBJ2-7; TRBD1 aligns across 7 bases. From germline, CDR1 is ENHRY and CDR2 SYGVKD. V was pared by 4 bases and J by 3 bases, with 9 bases of the junction left unmatched. The CDR3 runs 15 residues. The CDR3 spells CAISGKRDRNYEQYF. The CDR3 DNA is TGTGCCATCAGTGGCAAACGGGACAGAAACTACGAGCAGTACTTC.

The J gene is TRBJ1-1, the V gene TRBV6-6; weak D call: TRBD1 (5 bases). Trimming left V 5 bases short and J 5 bases short, with 18 bases between. This CDR3 is built from 15 residues. Germline CDR1 MNHNY, CDR2 SVGAGI (reference sequence). CDR3 bases: TGTGCCAGCAGTCCCGGAGCAGGGTCGAGAACTGAAGCTTTCTTT. Translated, it gives CASSPGAGSRTEAFF.

This rearrangement joins TRBV7-8 to TRBJ1-2; perhaps TRBD1 as D (6 bases). This CDR3 contains 15 residues. Germline-derived CDR1 and CDR2 are SGHVS and FQNEAQ. Trimming removed 5 bases from V and 1 base from J, with 14 bases in between. The CDR3 coding sequence is TGTGCCAGCAGCCCAACGAGGACAGTTAACTATGGCTACACCTTC. Translation: CASSPTRTVNYGYTF. The whole variable domain, filled in from reference TRBV7-8 and TRBJ1-2, reads GAGVSQSPRYKVAKRGQDVALRCDPISGHVSLFWYQQALGQGPEFLTYFQNEAQLDKSGLPSDRFFAERPEGSVSTLKIQRTQQEDSAVYLCASSPTRTVNYGYTFGSGTRLTVV.

The V call is TRBV7-2, the J call TRBJ2-7; 10 bases fit TRBD1. The CDR3 runs to 15 residues. Unmatched junction bases numbered 6, after V lost 3 bases and J lost 4 bases. Germline V lookup: CDR1 SGHTA, CDR2 FQGNSA. DNA for the CDR3: TGTGCCAGCAGCTTCACCGGGACAGGGGCGTACGAGCAGTACTTC. Its protein product is CASSFTGTGAYEQYF.

The gene calls are TRBV18 and TRBJ1-2; perhaps TRBD1 as D (5 bases). Per the germline V gene, CDR1 is KGHSH and CDR2 is LQKENI. This CDR3 is built from 15 residues. Trimming took 6 bases from V and 3 from J, leaving 17 bases between them. CDR3 region: CASSVRASLDYGYTF. CDR3 in DNA: TGTGCCAGCTCCGTCAGGGCCAGTCTAGACTATGGCTACACCTTC.

The J gene is TRBJ1-3, the V gene TRBV6-1; the D gene is possibly TRBD1 (6 bases). From germline, CDR1 is MNHNS and CDR2 SASEGT. This CDR3 region has 18 residues. The V end lost 2 bases, the J end lost 0 bases, and 17 bases lay between the germline ends. In DNA, the CDR3 is TGTGCCAGCAGTGAATCGGGGGGCTCCGGGGGCTCTGGAAACACCATATATTTT. This gives the protein CASSESGGSGGSGNTIYF.

The chain uses TRBV5-3 and TRBJ1-1, with D perhaps matching TRBD1 (6 bases). TRBV5-3 is noted as an ORF with a role that remains uncertain. This CDR3 spans 14 amino acids. Trimming pared 0 bases from V and 0 bases from J, leaving 6 bases between. The CDR3 spells CARSLGDMNTEAFF. The DNA of the CDR3 is TGTGCCAGAAGCTTGGGGGACATGAACACTGAAGCTTTCTTT.

This chain connects TRBV29-1 to TRBJ1-4; 8 bases fit TRBD1. This CDR3 is 13 amino acids long. CDR1 and CDR2 from the germline V gene are SQVTM and ANQGSEA. V lost 3 bases, J lost 8 bases, and 5 bases stayed unmatched. The CDR3 DNA reads as TGCAGCGTTGACAGGGGGCAAGGGGAAAAACTGTTTTTT. This translates into CSVDRGQGEKLFF.

The chain joins TRBV3-1 (or the pseudogene TRBV3-2) to TRBJ2-7; D is unresolved. The ends were cut back, 3 bases at V and 2 bases at J, with 11 bases in the middle. The CDR3 covers 14 residues. Germline CDR1 reads LGHDT; CDR2 reads YNNKEL (reference sequence). As DNA, the CDR3 is TGTGCCAGCAGCCAGAACAGCAAAACCTACGAGCAGTACTTC. Amino acids: CASSQNSKTYEQYF.

This clone was observed a handful of times. Other DNA variants within this sample encode the same CDR3. V usage is TRBV3-1 (or the pseudogene TRBV3-2) and J usage is TRBJ2-1; D may be TRBD2 (6 bases). Germline V gene data show CDR1 as LGHDT and CDR2 as YNNKEL (reference sequence). This CDR3 region has 15 residues. V was trimmed by 3 bases and J by 3 bases, leaving 12 bases between them. CDR3 protein: CASSQVGGDYNEQFF. Here the CDR3 DNA reads TGTGCCAGCAGCCAGGTGGGCGGGGACTACAATGAGCAGTTCTTC.